Sequencing of this T cell receptor (beta chain) was carried out in a study of regulatory T cells in long-lasting Graves disease. Study conclusions and caveats: TRBV28, TRBJ1-2 and TRBJ2-5 emerged as the favored segments in persistent disease. Clonotypes that were public and shared totalled 2,500 to 3,500 in persistent patients versus 750 to 1,000 in new patients.

As for time point: newly diagnosed GD, antithyroid drugs for less than 3 months. RNA extracted from PBMCs served as the sequencing template. Germline V gene sequence: CDR1 SQVTM, CDR2 ANQGSEA. This CDR3 has 11 amino acids. Arm-PCR of CDR3 regions with iRepertoire HTBI primers generated TCR beta libraries. In TCRdb, the multiplex PCR reads were re-called with MiXCR into one record per CDR3 protein. The sample holds 350,000 to 500,000 distinct CDR3 sequences, 15% to 20% seen once. This clonotype was observed a few times. The target antigen is unknown. A read error may produce the germline difference seen at one junction end. This sample was shared with a second study, whose subject was T cells in Graves' hyperthyroidism and ophthalmopathy. From that report: Graves' hyperthyroidism is called stable when ophthalmopathy does not progress within 18 months. Each patient was aged 18 to 65 and had newly diagnosed hyperthyroidism of under 2 months' duration.

The TCR originated in a woman aged 30 to 39 with Graves disease. The source was peripheral blood mononuclear cells (PBMCs), collected at new diagnosis, from a patient treated with antithyroid drugs. The chain employs TRBV29-1 and TRBJ2-1; D call uncertain. The CDR3 DNA sequence: TGCAGCGTTAGTATGGGCAATGAGCAGCTCTTC. It translates to CSVSMGNEQLF.